This TCR beta chain derives from a study of T cells in Graves' hyperthyroidism and ophthalmopathy. Amplification of TCR beta CDR3 regions used RNA as the template. TCR CDR3 regions were first amplified by RT-PCR with HTBI primers. TCRdb fed the multiplex PCR reads into MiXCR, producing one record per CDR3 protein. The table has 660,000 or so distinct CDR3 sequences, nearly 45% seen once. The sequenced sample was peripheral blood or thyroid tissue (not recorded which). The clonotype comes from an adult man with Graves' disease, either hyperthyroidism or ophthalmopathy (not recorded which).

The CDR3 nucleotides are TGTGCCAGCAGTGGACAGGGGACGGCGACCCAGCATTTT. It encodes CASSGQGTATQHF. The chain couples TRBV2 to TRBJ1-5; TRBD1 agrees at 8 bases. The CDR3 contains 13 residues. The germline V gene encodes CDR1 SNHLY and CDR2 FYNNEI. Trimming removed 4 bases from V and 11 bases from J; junction bases left unmatched: 7. Full variable domain (outside the CDR3, taken from reference TRBV2 and TRBJ1-5): EPEVTQTPSHQVTQMGQEVILRCVPISNHLYFYWYRQILGQKVEFLVSFYNNEISEKSEIFDDQFSVERPDGSNFTLKIRSTKLEDSAMYFCASSGQGTATQHFGDGTRLSIL.